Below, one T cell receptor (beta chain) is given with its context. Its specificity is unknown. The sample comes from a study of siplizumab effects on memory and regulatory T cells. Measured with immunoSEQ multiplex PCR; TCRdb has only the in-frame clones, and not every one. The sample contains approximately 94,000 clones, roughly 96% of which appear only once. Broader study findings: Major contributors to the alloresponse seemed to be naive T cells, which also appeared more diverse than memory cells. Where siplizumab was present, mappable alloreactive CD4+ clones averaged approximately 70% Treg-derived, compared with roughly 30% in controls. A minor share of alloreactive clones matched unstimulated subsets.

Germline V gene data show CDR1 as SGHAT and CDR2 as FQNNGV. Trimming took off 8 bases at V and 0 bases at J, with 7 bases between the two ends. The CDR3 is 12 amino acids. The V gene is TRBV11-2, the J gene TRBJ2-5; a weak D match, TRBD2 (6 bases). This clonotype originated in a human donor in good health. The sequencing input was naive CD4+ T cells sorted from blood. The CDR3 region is CASGDYQETQYF. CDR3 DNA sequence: TGTGCCAGCGGGGACTACCAAGAGACCCAGTACTTC.